The clone carrying this TCR beta chain occurred a few times. Its antigen is still unknown. These data originate in a study of T cell repertoires in cytomegalovirus infection. Overall study: Both recently identified HLA-C-restricted and well-studied HLA-B-restricted CMV epitopes were used in the study. Public TCR beta signatures marked donors with CMV infection and the matching HLA. Study results and caveats: The response measured ex vivo was dominated by TCR beta clonotypes (HLA-C-restricted and CMV-specific). CMV carriers with the relevant HLA were identified by cumulative public TCR beta family frequency.

Germline-derived CDR1 and CDR2 are SGHTA and FQGTGA. This CDR3 comprises 14 residues. The V end was cut by 6 bases, the J end by 1 base, with 12 bases between. Each CDR3 protein gets one entry after TCRdb re-called the reads with MiXCR. This table has fewer than 85,000 distinct CDR3 sequences, about 44% appearing once. Sequenced here: CD8+ T cells from cultured PBMCs, sampled from culture after CMV antigen stimulation. The chain employs TRBV7-3 and TRBJ1-1; D might be TRBD1 (5 bases). This TCR was recovered from a human donor in good health (CMV status not recorded). Some clones in this sample may be carry-over from other donors' samples. In nucleotides, the CDR3 is TGTGCCAGCAGACCTGGACAAGGGAACACTGAAGCTTTCTTT. Translating gives CASRPGQGNTEAFF.